This entry lists 29 T cell receptor beta chains sequenced from one sample in a study of human versus mouse CDR3 diversity and MHC coevolution. Produced via immunoSEQ multiplex PCR; TCRdb's table is partial and in-frame only. The sample holds 86,000 or so clones, about 94% seen once. Sequenced input: naive CD4+ T cells from blood. Subset defined: CD45RO-negative CD62L-positive naive CD4 T cells. These receptors all come from a person between 25 and 75 years old in good health.

The chain employs TRBV10-3 and TRBJ2-1; TRBD2 agrees at 11 bases. This CDR3 has 13 amino acids. Looked up from germline, CDR1 is ENHRY and CDR2 is SYGVKD. V trimming: 10 bases; J trimming: 5 bases; junction bases outside the gene matches: 4. The CDR3 DNA follows: TGTGCCAGTAGCGGGAGGGGGGACAATGAGCAGTTCTTC. It codes for CASSGRGDNEQFF.

The rearrangement joins TRBV5-4 to TRBJ2-7, with 12 nucleotides matching TRBD1. CDR1 and CDR2 (germline): SGHNT, YYREEE (reference sequence). Trimming at V came to 0 bases and at J to 6 bases, leaving 4 bases not matched to a gene. This CDR3 region has 15 residues. CDR3 DNA: TGTGCCAGCAGCTTGGCGGGGACAGGGGGCCGCGAGCAGTACTTC. It yields the protein CASSLAGTGGREQYF.

This sequence joins TRBV9 and TRBJ2-1; possibly TRBD2 for D (5 bases). This CDR3 region has 16 residues. Germline values: CDR1 SGDLS, CDR2 YYNGEE. V lost 0 bases to trimming and J lost 2 bases, with 12 bases between them. The CDR3 DNA reads TGTGCCAGCAGCGTAGCGGGAACGGGCGCCTACAATGAGCAGTTCTTC. This codes for CASSVAGTGAYNEQFF. The full variable domain, with the rest looked up from reference TRBV9 and TRBJ2-1, is DSGVTQTPKHLITATGQRVTLRCSPRSGDLSVYWYQQSLDQGLQFLIQYYNGEERAKGNILERFSAQQFPDLHSELNLSSLELGDSALYFCASSVAGTGAYNEQFFGPGTRLTVL.

This chain uses TRBV30 with TRBJ2-1; 8 bases match TRBD2. CDR3 length equals 12 residues. Germline assignment: CDR1 GTSNPN and CDR2 SVGIG (reference sequence). V lost 3 bases and J lost 14; bases outside the gene matches: 9. The CDR3 protein is CAWRSSAGEKFF. DNA for the CDR3: TGTGCCTGGAGGTCCTCAGCGGGAGAGAAGTTCTTC. Looking up the rest from reference TRBV30 and TRBJ2-1 gives the full variable domain: SQTIHQWPATLVQPVGSPLSLECTVEGTSNPNLYWYRQAAGRGLQLLFYSVGIGQISSEVPQNLSASRPQDRQFILSSKKLLLSDSGFYLCAWRSSAGEKFFGPGTRLTVL.

This clone was found once. J is TRBJ2-3 and V is TRBV27; D unclear. This CDR3 region has 13 residues. Germline values: CDR1 MNHEY, CDR2 SMNVEV (reference sequence). V lost 3 bases to trimming and J lost 2 bases, with 6 bases between them. CDR3 nucleotides: TGTGCCAGCAGTTTCTGGGCCACAGATACGCAGTATTTT. Amino acid sequence: CASSFWATDTQYF.

The chain is built from TRBV7-3 and TRBJ1-1; D gene uncertain. The CDR3 consists of 13 residues. The germline V gene encodes CDR1 SGHTA and CDR2 FQGTGA. V dropped 5 bases and J dropped 4 bases, with 11 bases sitting between them. The DNA of the CDR3 is TGTGCCAGCAGCCCGGGTATGAGCACTGAAGCTTTCTTT. Translating gives CASSPGMSTEAFF.

The chain is built from TRBV27 and TRBJ1-4; possibly TRBD1 for D (6 bases). The V gene's germline CDR1 is MNHEY and CDR2 SMNVEV (reference sequence). Trimming cost V 6 bases and J 5 bases, with 10 bases left between them. The CDR3 contains 13 residues. CDR3 residues: CASRRGANEKLFF. As DNA, the CDR3 is TGTGCCAGCAGGCGGGGGGCCAATGAAAAACTGTTTTTT.

The chain has TRBV7-3 and TRBJ2-3, with 8 bases aligning to TRBD2. CDR1 SGHTA and CDR2 FQGTGA come from the germline V gene. CDR3 size: 13 residues. The trim removed 5 bases at V and 5 bases at J, leaving 3 bases unmatched. DNA for the CDR3: TGTGCCAGCAGCCCCGGGGGGGGAGATACGCAGTATTTT. Translation: CASSPGGGDTQYF.

The V and J genes are TRBV6-6 and TRBJ1-5, with D possibly being TRBD1 (6 bases). The V end lost 6 bases, the J end lost 11 bases, and 11 bases lay between the germline ends. From germline, CDR1 is MNHNY and CDR2 SVGAGI (reference sequence). The CDR3 extends over 11 amino acids. The CDR3 region has the DNA TGTGCCAGCAGCCGCCAGGGGTCCCAGCATTTT. It translates to CASSRQGSQHF.

A single count supports this clone. J is TRBJ1-1 and V is TRBV2; D is undetermined. Germline CDR1 is SNHLY and CDR2 is FYNNEI. The CDR3 has 12 residues. Trimming took 5 bases from V and 7 from J, leaving 11 bases between them. The CDR3 DNA follows: TGTGCCAGCAGTTCGGGGAGGATTGAAGCTTTCTTT. This encodes CASSSGRIEAFF.

The V gene is TRBV11-2, the J gene TRBJ1-2, with 7 positions matching TRBD1. CDR1 is SGHAT, CDR2 FQNNGV, per germline. The CDR3 consists of 14 residues. Germline trimming cut 5 bases from V and 0 bases from J; bases unmatched to any gene: 3. The CDR3 loop reads CASSPGQANYGYTF. The CDR3 coding sequence is TGTGCCAGCAGCCCTGGACAGGCTAACTATGGCTACACCTTC.

The J gene is TRBJ2-5, the V gene TRBV5-1, with a tentative D call TRBD2 (5 bases). This CDR3 contains 14 residues. Trimming took 0 bases from V and 5 from J, leaving 11 bases between them. Germline V lookup: CDR1 SGHRS, CDR2 YFSETQ. The CDR3 nucleotides are TGCGCCAGCAGCTTGGAGTCGGGATTGGAGACCCAGTACTTC. It yields the protein CASSLESGLETQYF.

Regarding this clone: The same CDR3 is also encoded by other DNA sequences in this sample. The chain recombines TRBV7-2 with TRBJ1-1; 8 bases map to TRBD1. V lost 2 bases and J lost 3; bases outside the gene matches: 2. Germline V gives CDR1 SGHTA, CDR2 FQGNSA. The CDR3 extends over 14 amino acids. Here the CDR3 reads CASSLTRGHTEAFF. Written as DNA, the CDR3 is TGTGCCAGCAGCTTAACCAGGGGGCACACTGAAGCTTTCTTT. Combining the CDR3 with reference TRBV7-2 and TRBJ1-1 gives the whole variable domain GAGVSQSPSNKVTEKGKDVELRCDPISGHTALYWYRQSLGQGLEFLIYFQGNSAPDKSGLPSDRFSAERTGGSVSTLTIQRTQQEDSAVYLCASSLTRGHTEAFFGQGTRLTVV.

The genes are TRBV11-3 and TRBJ2-2; D possibly corresponds to TRBD1 (6 bases). Germline-derived CDR1 and CDR2 are SGHNT and YENEEA. With 6 bases removed from V and 0 bases from J, the gap between germline ends came to 8 bases. The CDR3 covers 14 residues. The CDR3 protein is CASRGQANTGELFF. In DNA, the CDR3 is TGTGCCAGCAGGGGACAAGCGAACACCGGGGAGCTGTTTTTT.

The rearrangement joins TRBV6-6 to TRBJ2-2; 11 bases are a match to TRBD1. Looked up from germline, CDR1 is MNHNY and CDR2 is SVGAGI (reference sequence). J was trimmed by 4 bases and V by 3 bases; bases with no gene match: 4. CDR3 length: 16 residues. The CDR3 DNA reads TGTGCCAGCAGTTATGAGGGGACAGGGGGCACCGGGGAGCTGTTTTTT. It translates to CASSYEGTGGTGELFF.

In its sample, this clone was seen once. In nucleotides, the CDR3 is TGTGCCAGCAGCCCGAGCCTTCAAGAGACCCAGTACTTC. It is translated as CASSPSLQETQYF. The chain couples TRBV11-2 to TRBJ2-5; D gene uncertain. V lost 5 bases and J lost 2, with 9 bases in between. The CDR3 totals 13 residues. Germline loops: CDR1 SGHAT, CDR2 FQNNGV.

J is TRBJ1-4 and V is TRBV5-1; D not resolved. V was shortened by 0 bases and J by 1 base, with 7 bases between the two germline ends. Germline V gene data show CDR1 as SGHRS and CDR2 as YFSETQ. This CDR3 comprises 15 residues. CDR3 sequence (DNA): TGCGCCAGCAGCTTGGACGGTCGAACTAATGAAAAACTGTTTTTT. Its protein is CASSLDGRTNEKLFF.

The chain joins TRBV7-3 to TRBJ1-1; D gene ambiguous. The CDR3 covers 15 residues. CDR1 and CDR2 (germline): SGHTA, FQGTGA. V lost 1 base and J lost 0, with 9 bases in between. Written as DNA, the CDR3 is TGTGCCAGCAGCTTAAGTACGGGGTTGAACACTGAAGCTTTCTTT. It translates to CASSLSTGLNTEAFF.

V gene TRBV6-5 combines with J gene TRBJ2-7, with 9 bases that match TRBD1. Trimming removed 5 bases from V and 2 bases from J; junction bases left unmatched: 7. Germline CDR1 MNHEY, CDR2 SVGAGI. The CDR3 spans 15 residues. The CDR3: CASSNQWTGAYEQYF. The DNA for the CDR3 is TGTGCCAGCAGTAATCAGTGGACAGGGGCCTACGAGCAGTACTTC.

This chain connects TRBV7-3 to TRBJ1-1; 7 positions agree with TRBD1. The ends lost 11 bases at V and 1 base at J; junction bases unmatched: 10. CDR3 size: 14 residues. The V gene's germline CDR1 is SGHTA and CDR2 FQGTGA. CDR3 DNA: TGTGCCTCCTCGACACAGGGGCGGAACACTGAAGCTTTCTTT. Its translation: CASSTQGRNTEAFF.

The rearrangement uses TRBV30 and TRBJ1-1, with D perhaps TRBD1 (6 bases). Trimming stripped 7 bases from V and 5 bases from J, with 14 bases between. Germline lookup yields CDR1 GTSNPN and CDR2 SVGIG (reference sequence). The CDR3 spans 12 residues. Written as DNA, the CDR3 is TGTGCCTCTACACAGGGTAGGACTGAAGCTTTCTTT. This gives the protein CASTQGRTEAFF.

This clone has a single count. The rearrangement joins TRBV5-4 to TRBJ2-7, with TRBD2 identical over 8 bases. This CDR3 has 14 amino acids. CDR1 and CDR2 (germline): SGHNT, YYREEE (reference sequence). V lost 2 bases, J lost 3 bases, and 4 bases stayed unmatched. The CDR3 loop is CASSLTGGVYEQYF. CDR3 in DNA: TGTGCCAGCAGCTTAACGGGAGGGGTCTACGAGCAGTACTTC.

In this sample, this clone turned up a few times. The chain links TRBV6-6 to TRBJ2-7; D is possibly TRBD1 (6 bases). The CDR3 covers 12 residues. Trimming cost V 6 bases and J 5 bases, with 11 bases left between them. Germline values: CDR1 MNHNY, CDR2 SVGAGI (reference sequence). This CDR3 reads CASRSAGDEQYF. CDR3 DNA sequence: TGTGCCAGCAGGTCGGCAGGGGACGAGCAGTACTTC.

This chain joins TRBV7-2 and TRBJ1-1; TRBD1 is a possible D gene (5 bases). Between the trimmed V and J ends, which lost 0 bases and 5 bases, there was a span of 16 bases. Germline V gene sequence: CDR1 SGHTA, CDR2 FQGNSA. This CDR3 region has 16 residues. The CDR3 protein is CASSLARLGGGTEAFF. In DNA form, the CDR3 reads TGTGCCAGCAGCTTAGCGCGATTGGGGGGGGGAACTGAAGCTTTCTTT.

This chain links TRBV6-6 with TRBJ1-5; 7 bases agree with TRBD1. CDR1 MNHNY and CDR2 SVGAGI come from the germline V gene (reference sequence). V shed 9 bases and J 5 bases; nucleotides not matched to a gene: 4. The CDR3 has 12 residues. The CDR3 nucleotides read TGTGCCAGTCGACAGGGAGATCAGCCCCAGCATTTT. It yields the protein CASRQGDQPQHF.

CDR3 sequence (DNA): TGTGCCAGCAGTTACTCCGACACCATCAATGAAAAACTGTTTTTT. Amino acids: CASSYSDTINEKLFF. The chain joins TRBV6-6 to TRBJ1-4, with no clear D. This CDR3 has 15 residues. In germline, CDR1 is MNHNY, CDR2 SVGAGI (reference sequence). Deletions cut 0 bases from V and 5 bases from J, with 10 bases between.

In DNA, the CDR3 is TGTGCCAGCAGTTCGGGAGTCTTACACTACGAGCAGTACTTC. This sequence encodes CASSSGVLHYEQYF. The chain employs TRBV2 and TRBJ2-7; D is perhaps TRBD2 (6 bases). Trimming pared 5 bases from V and 3 bases from J, leaving 14 bases between. Germline values: CDR1 SNHLY, CDR2 FYNNEI. This CDR3 region has 14 residues.

This sequence joins TRBV19 and TRBJ1-1; D call uncertain. This CDR3 region has 14 residues. Germline assignment: CDR1 LNHDA and CDR2 SQIVND (reference sequence). The V end lost 4 bases, the J end lost 4 bases, and 13 bases lay between the germline ends. CDR3 coding DNA: TGTGCCAGTAGTACGCCGGACTGGAGCACTGAAGCTTTCTTT. As protein: CASSTPDWSTEAFF. Drawing the rest from reference TRBV19 and TRBJ1-1, the complete variable domain is DGGITQSPKYLFRKEGQNVTLSCEQNLNHDAMYWYRQDPGQGLRLIYYSQIVNDFQKGDIAEGYSVSREKKESFPLTVTSAQKNPTAFYLCASSTPDWSTEAFFGQGTRLTVV.

This chain joins TRBV7-2 and TRBJ2-3; 11 bases line up with TRBD1. Germline assignment: CDR1 SGHTA and CDR2 FQGNSA. With 1 base clipped from V and 5 bases from J, the junction kept 5 bases outside the gene matches. The CDR3 consists of 16 residues. CDR3 sequence: CASSLVGGQGEDTQYF. The CDR3 DNA sequence: TGTGCCAGCAGCTTAGTCGGGGGACAGGGGGAAGATACGCAGTATTTT.